The rows below give T cell receptor beta chains drawn from one sample of a study of regulatory T cells in long-lasting Graves disease. TCRdb ran MiXCR on the multiplex PCR reads and lists one entry per CDR3 protein. The top ten clones hold about 20% of a sample with about 400,000 distinct CDR3 sequences, around 16% of them seen once. This specimen consisted of peripheral blood mononuclear cells (PBMCs), obtained at new diagnosis, from a patient treated with antithyroid drugs. The receptors stem from a female donor with Graves disease. The CDR3 runs from the conserved cysteine through the conserved F or W. Each record gives: clone size, CDR3 length, J gene, V gene, D gene, CDR3 protein, CDR3 DNA. The D gene is left open where the match is weak. Some rows mark clone size as missing; the rest say once, few, many or name a class of expanded clone.

clone_size: many
cdr3_length: 18
j_call: TRBJ2-1
v_call: TRBV7-9
d_call: .
cdr3_aa: CASSLAQDYRFPYNEQFF
cdr3_nt: TGTGCCAGCAGCTTAGCCCAAGACTACCGATTCCCCTACAATGAGCAGTTCTTC

clone_size: many
cdr3_length: 15
j_call: TRBJ1-5
v_call: TRBV9
d_call: TRBD1
cdr3_aa: CASSVTGGLNQPQHF
cdr3_nt: TGTGCCAGCAGCGTTACAGGGGGGTTAAATCAGCCCCAGCATTTT

clone_size: many
cdr3_length: 17
j_call: TRBJ2-7
v_call: TRBV27
d_call: .
cdr3_aa: CASSLKAEWSGLYEQYF
cdr3_nt: TGTGCCAGCAGTTTAAAAGCGGAGTGGTCAGGACTCTACGAGCAGTACTTC

clone_size: many
cdr3_length: 15
j_call: TRBJ1-2
v_call: TRBV6-5
d_call: .
cdr3_aa: CASSYSAAAAYGYTF
cdr3_nt: TGTGCCAGCAGTTACTCCGCAGCCGCCGCATATGGCTACACCTTC

clone_size: .
cdr3_length: 15
j_call: TRBJ2-7
v_call: TRBV6-2/TRBV6-3
d_call: .
cdr3_aa: CASSSWGAGSYEQYF
cdr3_nt: TGTGCCAGCAGTTCCTGGGGCGCGGGATCCTACGAGCAGTACTTC

clone_size: many
cdr3_length: 14
j_call: TRBJ2-1
v_call: TRBV3-1
d_call: .
cdr3_aa: CASSTGGAYNEQFF
cdr3_nt: TGTGCCAGCAGTACAGGGGGGGCCTACAATGAGCAGTTCTTC

clone_size: many
cdr3_length: 18
j_call: TRBJ2-3
v_call: TRBV7-8
d_call: TRBD2
cdr3_aa: CASSYTGTSGRAGDTQYF
cdr3_nt: TGTGCCAGCAGCTACACCGGGACTAGCGGGAGGGCGGGAGATACGCAGTATTTT

clone_size: .
cdr3_length: 15
j_call: TRBJ2-7
v_call: TRBV6-1
d_call: TRBD1
cdr3_aa: CASSGHRGRVYEQYF
cdr3_nt: TGTGCCAGCAGTGGACACAGGGGGCGAGTCTACGAGCAGTACTTC

clone_size: .
cdr3_length: 15
j_call: TRBJ2-1
v_call: TRBV9
d_call: TRBD1
cdr3_aa: CVSSVSGTGGNEQFF
cdr3_nt: TGTGTCAGCAGCGTATCGGGGACAGGGGGGAATGAGCAGTTCTTC

clone_size: .
cdr3_length: 13
j_call: TRBJ1-6
v_call: TRBV7-2
d_call: TRBD1
cdr3_aa: CASTGTANSPLHF
cdr3_nt: TGTGCCAGCACCGGGACAGCCAATTCACCCCTCCACTTT

clone_size: many
cdr3_length: 15
j_call: TRBJ2-1
v_call: TRBV9
d_call: TRBD2
cdr3_aa: CASSRGTRAYNEQFF
cdr3_nt: TGTGCCAGCAGCCGCGGGACTAGGGCCTACAATGAGCAGTTCTTC

clone_size: many
cdr3_length: 16
j_call: TRBJ1-1
v_call: TRBV7-6
d_call: TRBD1
cdr3_aa: CASSPTGGGYTTEAFF
cdr3_nt: TGTGCCAGCAGCCCCACAGGGGGCGGATATACCACTGAAGCTTTCTTT

clone_size: .
cdr3_length: 10
j_call: TRBJ1-1
v_call: TRBV7-2
d_call: .
cdr3_aa: CACSGDGRNF
cdr3_nt: TGTGCCTGCTCTGGGGACGGGCGGAACTTT

clone_size: .
cdr3_length: 16
j_call: TRBJ2-1
v_call: TRBV2
d_call: TRBD2
cdr3_aa: CASNLAGESSYNEQFF
cdr3_nt: TGTGCCAGCAACTTAGCGGGAGAGAGCTCCTACAATGAGCAGTTCTTC

clone_size: .
cdr3_length: 14
j_call: TRBJ1-1
v_call: TRBV5-4
d_call: .
cdr3_aa: CASSLGQSRTEAFF
cdr3_nt: TGTGCCAGCAGCTTGGGACAGAGTAGGACTGAAGCTTTCTTT

clone_size: many
cdr3_length: 15
j_call: TRBJ2-7
v_call: TRBV20-1
d_call: .
cdr3_aa: CSARTAALGAYEQYF
cdr3_nt: TGCAGTGCTAGAACGGCAGCTTTAGGTGCCTACGAGCAGTACTTC

clone_size: many
cdr3_length: 16
j_call: TRBJ2-7
v_call: TRBV28
d_call: TRBD1
cdr3_aa: CASSLSPDRSSYEQYF
cdr3_nt: TGTGCCAGCAGTTTATCCCCGGACAGGAGCTCCTACGAGCAGTACTTC

clone_size: few
cdr3_length: 15
j_call: TRBJ1-6
v_call: TRBV28
d_call: TRBD1
cdr3_aa: CASSLGQLSNSPLHF
cdr3_nt: TGTGCCAGCAGTCTGGGACAGCTCTCAAATTCACCCCTCCACTTT

clone_size: many
cdr3_length: 15
j_call: TRBJ1-2
v_call: TRBV6-1
d_call: TRBD1
cdr3_aa: CASRSTGGEGYGYTF
cdr3_nt: TGTGCCAGCAGGTCGACAGGGGGTGAGGGCTATGGCTACACCTTC

clone_size: many
cdr3_length: 15
j_call: TRBJ2-1
v_call: TRBV12-3/TRBV12-4
d_call: .
cdr3_aa: CASSLSARQYNEQFF
cdr3_nt: TGTGCCAGCAGTTTAAGCGCGCGGCAGTACAATGAGCAGTTCTTC

clone_size: many
cdr3_length: 14
j_call: TRBJ2-7
v_call: TRBV28
d_call: TRBD1
cdr3_aa: CASSFVRGRYEQYF
cdr3_nt: TGTGCCAGCAGTTTTGTAAGGGGGCGGTACGAGCAGTACTTC

clone_size: .
cdr3_length: 16
j_call: TRBJ2-1
v_call: TRBV5-4
d_call: TRBD2
cdr3_aa: CASSFGGLAGYNEQFF
cdr3_nt: TGTGCCAGCAGCTTCGGAGGACTAGCGGGGTACAATGAGCAGTTCTTC

clone_size: many
cdr3_length: 15
j_call: TRBJ2-3
v_call: TRBV6-1
d_call: .
cdr3_aa: CASSESPGHTDTQYF
cdr3_nt: TGTGCCAGCAGCGAAAGTCCGGGACACACAGATACGCAGTATTTT

clone_size: .
cdr3_length: 8
j_call: TRBJ1-1
v_call: TRBV29-1
d_call: .
cdr3_aa: CSVEGGIF
cdr3_nt: TGCAGCGTTGAAGGGGGTATTTTT

clone_size: .
cdr3_length: 17
j_call: TRBJ1-5
v_call: TRBV27
d_call: .
cdr3_aa: CASSLRSSGYSNQPQHF
cdr3_nt: TGTGCCAGCAGTCTCAGAAGCTCGGGGTATAGCAATCAGCCCCAGCATTTT

clone_size: many
cdr3_length: 16
j_call: TRBJ1-1
v_call: TRBV5-1
d_call: TRBD1
cdr3_aa: CASSIYPDRGGTEAFF
cdr3_nt: TGCGCCAGCAGTATCTACCCAGACAGGGGGGGCACTGAAGCTTTCTTT

clone_size: .
cdr3_length: 12
j_call: TRBJ2-7
v_call: TRBV27
d_call: .
cdr3_aa: CASSPTNREQYF
cdr3_nt: TGTGCCAGCAGTCCAACGAACCGCGAGCAGTACTTC

clone_size: many
cdr3_length: 13
j_call: TRBJ1-1
v_call: TRBV5-1
d_call: .
cdr3_aa: CASSLRDNTEAFF
cdr3_nt: TGCGCCAGCAGCTTGCGGGACAACACTGAAGCTTTCTTT

clone_size: many
cdr3_length: 16
j_call: TRBJ1-2
v_call: TRBV25-1
d_call: .
cdr3_aa: CASSELEGGRDYGYTF
cdr3_nt: TGTGCCAGCAGTGAACTCGAAGGGGGGCGCGACTATGGCTACACCTTC

clone_size: many
cdr3_length: 15
j_call: TRBJ2-7
v_call: TRBV30
d_call: TRBD1
cdr3_aa: CAWSIQGYESYEQYF
cdr3_nt: TGTGCCTGGAGTATACAGGGGTACGAGTCCTACGAGCAGTACTTC

clone_size: many
cdr3_length: 12
j_call: TRBJ1-1
v_call: TRBV6-5
d_call: .
cdr3_aa: CASSYSTGEALF
cdr3_nt: TGTGCCAGCAGTTACTCGACGGGCGAAGCTCTCTTT

clone_size: many
cdr3_length: 13
j_call: TRBJ2-5
v_call: TRBV7-9
d_call: TRBD1
cdr3_aa: CASSTRGPETQYF
cdr3_nt: TGTGCCAGCAGCACCAGGGGGCCGGAGACCCAGTACTTC

clone_size: .
cdr3_length: 14
j_call: TRBJ1-5
v_call: TRBV5-5
d_call: .
cdr3_aa: CASSFGAGTQPQHF
cdr3_nt: TGTGCCAGCAGCTTTGGGGCCGGGACCCAGCCCCAGCATTTT

clone_size: many
cdr3_length: 15
j_call: TRBJ1-5
v_call: TRBV2
d_call: .
cdr3_aa: CASRLLGGSDQPQHF
cdr3_nt: TGTGCCAGCAGGCTCCTAGGGGGGTCTGATCAGCCCCAGCATTTT

clone_size: many
cdr3_length: 16
j_call: TRBJ2-5
v_call: TRBV20-1
d_call: TRBD2
cdr3_aa: CSAPGLAGAREETQYF
cdr3_nt: TGCAGTGCTCCCGGACTAGCGGGAGCGAGGGAAGAGACCCAGTACTTC

clone_size: many
cdr3_length: 12
j_call: TRBJ2-7
v_call: TRBV20-1
d_call: .
cdr3_aa: CSPWGPSNEQYF
cdr3_nt: TGCAGTCCCTGGGGGCCCTCAAACGAGCAGTACTTC

clone_size: .
cdr3_length: 15
j_call: TRBJ1-1
v_call: TRBV14
d_call: TRBD1
cdr3_aa: CASSQHGQGSSEAFF
cdr3_nt: TGTGCCAGCAGCCAACACGGACAGGGGAGTTCGGAAGCTTTCTTT

clone_size: few
cdr3_length: 14
j_call: TRBJ2-7
v_call: TRBV27
d_call: TRBD2
cdr3_aa: CASRPGLAAYEQYF
cdr3_nt: TGTGCCAGCAGGCCGGGACTAGCGGCCTACGAGCAGTACTTC

clone_size: .
cdr3_length: 13
j_call: TRBJ1-1
v_call: TRBV24-1
d_call: .
cdr3_aa: CATSDREKAEAFF
cdr3_nt: TGTGCCACCAGTGACAGGGAAAAGGCTGAAGCTTTCTTT

clone_size: .
cdr3_length: 15
j_call: TRBJ1-3
v_call: TRBV7-3
d_call: TRBD1
cdr3_aa: CASSSVRGLGNTIYF
cdr3_nt: TGTGCCAGCAGCTCGGTCAGGGGGCTCGGAAACACCATATATTTT

clone_size: many
cdr3_length: 14
j_call: TRBJ2-7
v_call: TRBV20-1
d_call: .
cdr3_aa: CSAPSRAAAYEQYF
cdr3_nt: TGCAGTGCTCCGAGCCGGGCAGCAGCCTACGAGCAGTACTTC

clone_size: many
cdr3_length: 15
j_call: TRBJ2-7
v_call: TRBV20-1
d_call: .
cdr3_aa: CSARERGTSAYEQYF
cdr3_nt: TGCAGTGCCCGCGAGAGAGGGACCTCCGCCTACGAGCAGTACTTC

clone_size: many
cdr3_length: 14
j_call: TRBJ1-1
v_call: TRBV7-2
d_call: TRBD1
cdr3_aa: CASSLGQGLPEAFF
cdr3_nt: TGTGCCAGCAGCCTGGGACAGGGACTACCTGAAGCTTTCTTT

clone_size: .
cdr3_length: 17
j_call: TRBJ2-2
v_call: TRBV7-2
d_call: TRBD2
cdr3_aa: CASSHGGLAGGTGELFF
cdr3_nt: TGTGCCAGCAGCCACGGCGGACTAGCGGGAGGCACCGGGGAGCTGTTTTTT

clone_size: .
cdr3_length: 15
j_call: TRBJ1-1
v_call: TRBV4-1
d_call: .
cdr3_aa: CASSQVDRSNTEAFF
cdr3_nt: TGCGCCAGCAGCCAAGTGGACAGATCGAACACTGAAGCTTTCTTT

clone_size: many
cdr3_length: 12
j_call: TRBJ1-1
v_call: TRBV20-1
d_call: .
cdr3_aa: CSATTGNTEAFF
cdr3_nt: TGCAGTGCTACGACAGGGAACACTGAAGCTTTCTTT

clone_size: many
cdr3_length: 14
j_call: TRBJ2-7
v_call: TRBV20-1
d_call: .
cdr3_aa: CSAPRAASSYEQYF
cdr3_nt: TGCAGTGCCCCAAGGGCAGCTAGCTCCTACGAGCAGTACTTC

clone_size: many
cdr3_length: 12
j_call: TRBJ2-2
v_call: TRBV20-1
d_call: .
cdr3_aa: CSAREGSGELFF
cdr3_nt: TGCAGTGCTAGAGAGGGGTCCGGGGAGCTGTTTTTT

clone_size: many
cdr3_length: 13
j_call: TRBJ1-2
v_call: TRBV2
d_call: .
cdr3_aa: CASSDRVNYGYTF
cdr3_nt: TGTGCCAGCAGTGACAGGGTTAATTATGGCTACACCTTC

clone_size: many
cdr3_length: 12
j_call: TRBJ2-7
v_call: TRBV12-3/TRBV12-4
d_call: .
cdr3_aa: CASSFYLDEQYF
cdr3_nt: TGTGCCAGCAGTTTCTATCTGGACGAGCAGTACTTC

clone_size: many
cdr3_length: 16
j_call: TRBJ2-3
v_call: TRBV6-2/TRBV6-3
d_call: TRBD2
cdr3_aa: CASSYLTSGFTDTQYF
cdr3_nt: TGTGCCAGCAGTTACCTAACTAGCGGGTTCACAGATACGCAGTATTTT

clone_size: few
cdr3_length: 16
j_call: TRBJ2-5
v_call: TRBV4-1
d_call: TRBD2
cdr3_aa: CASSQGRLAGQETQYF
cdr3_nt: TGCGCCAGCAGCCAGGGCCGACTAGCGGGACAAGAGACCCAGTACTTC

clone_size: few
cdr3_length: 17
j_call: TRBJ1-2
v_call: TRBV5-5
d_call: TRBD1
cdr3_aa: CASSSGTGPVMVYGYTF
cdr3_nt: TGTGCCAGCAGCTCCGGGACAGGGCCCGTCATGGTCTATGGCTACACCTTC